This T cell receptor beta chain came from a study of glioma-infiltrating T cells after dendritic cell vaccination. Time point in this sample: after dendritic cell vaccination, including at tumor progression/relapse. Repertoires were generated with immunoSEQ multiplex PCR, while TCRdb's copy carries only in-frame clones and drops some. This table has approximately 60,000 clones, about nine tenths appearing once. The V and J ends lost 4 bases and 3 bases respectively, with 13 bases between them. The CDR3 totals 15 residues. Germline V gives CDR1 SGHNT, CDR2 YYREEE (reference sequence). This chain uses TRBV5-4 with TRBJ1-4, with a possible D match to TRBD1 (5 bases). The source is a human donor with glioblastoma. This specimen consisted of blood, obtained after dendritic cell vaccination. CDR3 in amino acids: CASSGGTRANEKLFF. The CDR3 region has the DNA TGTGCCAGCAGCGGCGGGACCCGAGCTAATGAAAAACTGTTTTTT.